One TCR beta chain is described in this entry. The data were produced by immunoSEQ multiplex PCR, yet TCRdb's version contains in-frame clones alone and is incomplete. The sample holds fewer than 85,000 clones, 70% to 85% seen once. This sample was included in a study of blood T cell repertoires in COVID-19. Study overall: The United States, Italy and Spain supplied acute and convalescent COVID-19 samples.

CDR1 is LGHNA, CDR2 YNFKEQ, per germline. V was clipped by 0 bases and J by 4 bases, with 16 bases between them. There are 16 residues in the CDR3. The receptor's source is a man in his fifties or sixties with active or convalescent COVID-19. The chain carries TRBV4-2 and TRBJ2-7, with D possibly TRBD1 on 6 matching bases. Sequencing input: peripheral blood. This CDR3 is CASSQDETGSSYEQYF. CDR3 DNA: TGTGCCAGCAGCCAAGATGAAACAGGGAGTTCGTACGAGCAGTACTTC.